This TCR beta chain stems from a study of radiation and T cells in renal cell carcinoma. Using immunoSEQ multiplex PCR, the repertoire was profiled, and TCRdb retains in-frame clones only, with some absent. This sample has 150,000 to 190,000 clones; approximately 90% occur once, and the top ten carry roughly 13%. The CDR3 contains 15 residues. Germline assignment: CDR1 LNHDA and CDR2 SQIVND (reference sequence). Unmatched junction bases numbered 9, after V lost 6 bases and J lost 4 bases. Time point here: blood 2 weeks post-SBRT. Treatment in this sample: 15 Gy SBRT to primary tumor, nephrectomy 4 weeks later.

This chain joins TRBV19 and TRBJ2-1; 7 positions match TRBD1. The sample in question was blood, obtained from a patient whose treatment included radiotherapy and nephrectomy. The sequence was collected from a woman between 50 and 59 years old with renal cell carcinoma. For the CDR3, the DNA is TGTGCCAGTAGACCCGGGACAGTCCTATACAATGAGCAGTTCTTC. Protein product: CASRPGTVLYNEQFF.